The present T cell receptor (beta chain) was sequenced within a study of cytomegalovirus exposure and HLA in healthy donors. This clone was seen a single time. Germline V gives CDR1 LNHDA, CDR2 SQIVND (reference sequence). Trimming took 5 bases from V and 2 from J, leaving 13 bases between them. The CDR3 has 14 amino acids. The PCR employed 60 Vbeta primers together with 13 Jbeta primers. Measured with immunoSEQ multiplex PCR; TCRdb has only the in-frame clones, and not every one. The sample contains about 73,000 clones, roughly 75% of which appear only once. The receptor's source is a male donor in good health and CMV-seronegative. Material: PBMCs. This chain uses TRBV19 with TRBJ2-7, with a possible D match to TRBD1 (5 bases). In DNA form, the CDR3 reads TGTGCCAGTAGTGTACAGGCACTTACCTACGAGCAGTACTTC. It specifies CASSVQALTYEQYF.